This T cell receptor (beta chain) came from a study of cytomegalovirus exposure and HLA in healthy donors. V lost 8 bases to trimming and J lost 2 bases; unmatched junction nucleotides: 5. Germline V lookup: CDR1 MNHNS, CDR2 SASEGT. The CDR3 sequence is 14 residues long. PCR employed 60 Vbeta and 13 Jbeta primers. Sequencing was performed with immunoSEQ multiplex PCR; in TCRdb, only in-frame clones are kept and a portion is missing. This sample has about 160,000 clones, with approximately 80% found just once. The sample consisted of PBMCs. The genes are TRBV6-1 and TRBJ2-3; 9 nucleotides match TRBD1. This TCR was sampled from a man aged 50 to 60 in good health and CMV-seropositive. CDR3 sequence (DNA): TGTGCCAGCTGCTGGACAGGGGCCACAGATACGCAGTATTTT. Encoded protein: CASCWTGATDTQYF.